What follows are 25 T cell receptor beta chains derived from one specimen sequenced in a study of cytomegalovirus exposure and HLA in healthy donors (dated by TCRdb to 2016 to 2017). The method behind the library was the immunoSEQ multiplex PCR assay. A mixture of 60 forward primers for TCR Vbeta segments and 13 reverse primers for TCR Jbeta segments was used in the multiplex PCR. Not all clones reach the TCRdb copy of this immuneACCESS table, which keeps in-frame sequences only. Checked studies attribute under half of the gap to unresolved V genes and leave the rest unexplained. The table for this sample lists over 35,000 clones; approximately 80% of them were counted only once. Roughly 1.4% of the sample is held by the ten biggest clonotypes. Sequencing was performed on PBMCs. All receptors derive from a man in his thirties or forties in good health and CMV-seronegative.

The CDR3 loop is CASSPAGSRSYEQYF. The CDR3 region has the DNA TGCGCCAGCAGCCCAGCGGGATCCCGCTCCTACGAGCAGTACTTC. This chain uses TRBV5-1 with TRBJ2-7, with TRBD2 matching 7 bases. This CDR3 is 15 amino acids long. The germline gives CDR1 SGHRS, CDR2 YFSETQ. V lost 4 bases and J lost 0; bases outside the gene matches: 7.

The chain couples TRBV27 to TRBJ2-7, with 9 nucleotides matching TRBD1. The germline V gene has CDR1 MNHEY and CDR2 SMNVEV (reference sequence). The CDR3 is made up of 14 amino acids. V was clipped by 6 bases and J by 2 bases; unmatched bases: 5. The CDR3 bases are TGTGCCAGCAGCGATGGACAGGGGACCTACGAGCAGTACTTC. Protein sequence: CASSDGQGTYEQYF.

The CDR3 bases are TGTGCCAGCAGCCCGTCGCTTAGGACAAGGAACCCAAATACGCAGTATTTT. It yields the protein CASSPSLRTRNPNTQYF. The chain joins TRBV7-2 to TRBJ2-3; the D gene is possibly TRBD1 (5 bases). Between the trimmed V and J ends, which lost 5 bases and 7 bases, there was a span of 25 bases. The germline V gene has CDR1 SGHTA and CDR2 FQGNSA. The CDR3 is 17 amino acids.

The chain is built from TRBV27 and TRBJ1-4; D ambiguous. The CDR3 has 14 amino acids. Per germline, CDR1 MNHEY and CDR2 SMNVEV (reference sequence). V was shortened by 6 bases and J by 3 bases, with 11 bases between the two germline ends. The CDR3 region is CASRLGVANEKLFF. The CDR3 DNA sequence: TGTGCCAGCAGACTCGGGGTTGCTAATGAAAAACTGTTTTTT.

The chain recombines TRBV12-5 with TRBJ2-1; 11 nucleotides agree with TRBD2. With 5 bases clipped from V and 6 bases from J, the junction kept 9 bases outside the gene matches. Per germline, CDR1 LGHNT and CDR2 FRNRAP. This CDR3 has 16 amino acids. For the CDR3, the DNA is TGTGCTAGTGGTGTGACTACTAGCGGGAGAAGCAATGAGCAGTTCTTC. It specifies CASGVTTSGRSNEQFF.

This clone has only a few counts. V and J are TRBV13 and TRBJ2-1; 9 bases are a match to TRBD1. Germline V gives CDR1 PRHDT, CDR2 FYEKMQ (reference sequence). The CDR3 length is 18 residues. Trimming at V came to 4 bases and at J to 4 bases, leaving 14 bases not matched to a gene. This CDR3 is CASSSRGTGWVLYNEQFF. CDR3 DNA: TGTGCCAGCAGCTCGCGGGGGACAGGGTGGGTCCTTTACAATGAGCAGTTCTTC.

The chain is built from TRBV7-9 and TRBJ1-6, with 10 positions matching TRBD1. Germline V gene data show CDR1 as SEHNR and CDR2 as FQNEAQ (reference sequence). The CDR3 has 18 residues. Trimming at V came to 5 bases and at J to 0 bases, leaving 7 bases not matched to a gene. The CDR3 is CASSRATGGFSYNSPLHF. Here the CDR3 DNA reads TGTGCCAGCAGCAGGGCGACAGGGGGCTTCTCCTATAATTCACCCCTCCACTTT.

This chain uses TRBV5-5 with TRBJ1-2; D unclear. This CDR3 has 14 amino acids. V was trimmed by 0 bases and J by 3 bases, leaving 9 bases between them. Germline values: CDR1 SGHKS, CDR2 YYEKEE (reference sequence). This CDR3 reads CASSLVPGYYGYTF. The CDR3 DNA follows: TGTGCCAGCAGCTTGGTCCCAGGCTACTATGGCTACACCTTC.

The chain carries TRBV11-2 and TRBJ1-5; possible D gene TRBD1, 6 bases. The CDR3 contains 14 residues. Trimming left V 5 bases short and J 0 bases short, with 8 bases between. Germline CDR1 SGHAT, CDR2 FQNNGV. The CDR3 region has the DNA TGTGCCAGCAGCCAGGGGTATAGCAATCAGCCCCAGCATTTT. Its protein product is CASSQGYSNQPQHF.

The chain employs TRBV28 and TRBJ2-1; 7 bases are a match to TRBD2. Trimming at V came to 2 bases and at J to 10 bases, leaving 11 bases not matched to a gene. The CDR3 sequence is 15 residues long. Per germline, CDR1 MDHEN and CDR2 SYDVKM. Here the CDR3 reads CASSLEGGLNDEQFF. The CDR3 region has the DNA TGTGCCAGCAGTTTAGAGGGAGGGCTTAACGACGAGCAGTTCTTC.

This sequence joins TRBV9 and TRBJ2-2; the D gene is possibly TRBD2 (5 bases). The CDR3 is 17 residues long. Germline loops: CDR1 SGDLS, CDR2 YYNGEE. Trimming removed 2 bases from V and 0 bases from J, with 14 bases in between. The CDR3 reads CASSVSVASPNTGELFF. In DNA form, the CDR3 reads TGTGCCAGCAGCGTTAGCGTCGCTAGCCCGAACACCGGGGAGCTGTTTTTT. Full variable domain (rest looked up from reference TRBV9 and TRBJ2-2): DSGVTQTPKHLITATGQRVTLRCSPRSGDLSVYWYQQSLDQGLQFLIQYYNGEERAKGNILERFSAQQFPDLHSELNLSSLELGDSALYFCASSVSVASPNTGELFFGEGSRLTVL.

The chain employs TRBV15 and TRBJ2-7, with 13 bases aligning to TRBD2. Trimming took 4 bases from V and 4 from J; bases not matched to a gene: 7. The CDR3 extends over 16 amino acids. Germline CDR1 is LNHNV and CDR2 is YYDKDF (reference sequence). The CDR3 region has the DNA TGTGCCACCAGCATAGGACTAGCGGGAGTTGGGTACGAGCAGTACTTC. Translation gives CATSIGLAGVGYEQYF.

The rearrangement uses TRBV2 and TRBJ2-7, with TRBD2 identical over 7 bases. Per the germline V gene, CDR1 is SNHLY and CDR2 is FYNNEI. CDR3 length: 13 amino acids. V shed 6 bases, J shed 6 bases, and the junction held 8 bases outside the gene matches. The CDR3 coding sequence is TGTGCCAGCAGAGCAGGACTAGATTCCGAGCAGTACTTC. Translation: CASRAGLDSEQYF.

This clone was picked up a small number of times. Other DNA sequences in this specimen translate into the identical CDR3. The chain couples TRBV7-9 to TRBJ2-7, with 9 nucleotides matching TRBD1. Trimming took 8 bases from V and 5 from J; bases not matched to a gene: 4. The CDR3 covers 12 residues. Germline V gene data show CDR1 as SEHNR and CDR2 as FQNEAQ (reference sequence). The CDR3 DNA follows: TGTGCCAGCTCCAGACAGGGGGACGAGCAGTACTTC. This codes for CASSRQGDEQYF. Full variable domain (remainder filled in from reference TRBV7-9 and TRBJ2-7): DTGVSQNPRHKITKRGQNVTFRCDPISEHNRLYWYRQTLGQGPEFLTYFQNEAQLEKSRLLSDRFSAERPKGSFSTLEIQRTEQGDSAMYLCASSRQGDEQYFGPGTRLTVT.

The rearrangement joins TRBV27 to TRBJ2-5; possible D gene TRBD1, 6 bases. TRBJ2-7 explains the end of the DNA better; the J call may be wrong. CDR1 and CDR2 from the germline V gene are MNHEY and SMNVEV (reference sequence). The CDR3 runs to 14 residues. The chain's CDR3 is CASSPPGTPFEQYF. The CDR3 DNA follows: TGTGCCAGCAGTCCGCCCGGGACACCCTTCGAGCAGTACTTC.

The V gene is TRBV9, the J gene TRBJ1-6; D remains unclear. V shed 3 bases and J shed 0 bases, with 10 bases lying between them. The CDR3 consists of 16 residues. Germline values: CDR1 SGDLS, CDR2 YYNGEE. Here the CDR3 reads CASSAEESSYNSPLHF. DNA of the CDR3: TGTGCCAGCAGCGCCGAAGAGAGCTCCTATAATTCACCCCTCCACTTT.

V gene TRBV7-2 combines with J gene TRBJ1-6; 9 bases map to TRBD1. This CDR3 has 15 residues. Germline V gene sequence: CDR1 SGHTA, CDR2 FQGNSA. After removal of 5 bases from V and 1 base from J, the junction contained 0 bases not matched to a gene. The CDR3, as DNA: TGTGCCAGCAGCGGACAGGGGTCCTATAATTCACCCCTCCACTTT. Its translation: CASSGQGSYNSPLHF.

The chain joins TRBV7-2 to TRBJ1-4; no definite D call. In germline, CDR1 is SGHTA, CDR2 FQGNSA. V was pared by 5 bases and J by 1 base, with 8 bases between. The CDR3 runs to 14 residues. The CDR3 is CASSTRRTNEKLFF. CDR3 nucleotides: TGTGCCAGCAGCACCAGAAGAACTAATGAAAAACTGTTTTTT.

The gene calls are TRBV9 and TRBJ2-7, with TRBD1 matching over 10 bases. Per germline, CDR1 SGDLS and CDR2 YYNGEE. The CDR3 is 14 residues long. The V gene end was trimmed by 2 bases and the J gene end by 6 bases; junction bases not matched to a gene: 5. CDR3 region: CASSVRDRGIEQYF. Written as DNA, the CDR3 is TGTGCCAGCAGCGTCCGGGACAGGGGTATCGAGCAGTACTTC.

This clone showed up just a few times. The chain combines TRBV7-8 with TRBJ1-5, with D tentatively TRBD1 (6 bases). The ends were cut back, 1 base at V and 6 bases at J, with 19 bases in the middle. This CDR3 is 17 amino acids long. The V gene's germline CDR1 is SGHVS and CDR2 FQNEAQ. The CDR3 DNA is TGTGCCAGCAGCTTAGAAAAACAGGGATGGCAAGGTCAGCCCCAGCATTTT. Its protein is CASSLEKQGWQGQPQHF.

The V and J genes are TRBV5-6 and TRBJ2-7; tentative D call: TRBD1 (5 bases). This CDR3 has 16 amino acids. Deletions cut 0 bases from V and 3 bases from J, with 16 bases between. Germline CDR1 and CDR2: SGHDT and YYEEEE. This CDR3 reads CASSLDVGRVGYEQYF. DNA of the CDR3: TGTGCCAGCAGCTTGGATGTAGGCAGGGTAGGCTACGAGCAGTACTTC.

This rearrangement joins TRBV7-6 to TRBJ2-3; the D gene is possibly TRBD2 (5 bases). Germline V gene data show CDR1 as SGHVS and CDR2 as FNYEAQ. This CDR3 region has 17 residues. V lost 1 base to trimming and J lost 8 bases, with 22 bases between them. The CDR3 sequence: CASSLVQADGAGGTQYF. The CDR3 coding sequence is TGTGCCAGCAGCTTAGTTCAGGCGGACGGCGCCGGAGGTACGCAGTATTTT.

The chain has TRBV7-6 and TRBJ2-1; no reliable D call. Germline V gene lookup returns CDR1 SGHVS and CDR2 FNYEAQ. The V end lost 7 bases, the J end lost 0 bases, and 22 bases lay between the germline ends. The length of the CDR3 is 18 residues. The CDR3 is CASIPKPLESSSYNEQFF. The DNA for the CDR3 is TGTGCCAGCATCCCGAAACCTCTGGAATCTAGCTCCTACAATGAGCAGTTCTTC.

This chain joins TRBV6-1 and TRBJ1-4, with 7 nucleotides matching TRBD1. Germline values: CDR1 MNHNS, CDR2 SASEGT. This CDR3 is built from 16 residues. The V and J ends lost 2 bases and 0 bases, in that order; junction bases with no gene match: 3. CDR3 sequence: CASSERGPATNEKLFF. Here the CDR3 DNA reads TGTGCCAGCAGTGAAAGGGGGCCCGCAACTAATGAAAAACTGTTTTTT.

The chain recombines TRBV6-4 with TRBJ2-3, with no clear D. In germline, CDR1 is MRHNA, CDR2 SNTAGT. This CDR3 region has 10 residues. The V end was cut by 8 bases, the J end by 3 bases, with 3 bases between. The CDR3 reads CASYTDTQYF. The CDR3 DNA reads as TGTGCCAGCTATACAGATACGCAGTATTTT.